Below are 26 T cell receptor beta chains sequenced from a single sample in a study of shared clonotypes between healthy human individuals. The data were produced by immunoSEQ multiplex PCR, yet TCRdb's version contains in-frame clones alone and is incomplete. Of fewer than 2.5 million clones listed, roughly 93% were seen once; the top ten hold about 0.34%. The material sequenced was naive CD4+ T cells from PBMCs. Subset meaning: CD45RA+ positively selected. The receptor set was obtained from a young man in good health. Some clones in this sample may be carry-over from other donors' samples.

The CDR3 nucleotides read TGTGCCAGCAGCCCCGGGACCGCTAGATTTACGAACACTGAAGCTTTCTTT. Its protein is CASSPGTARFTNTEAFF. The chain uses TRBV7-9 and TRBJ1-1; D perhaps matches TRBD1 (5 bases). The length of the CDR3 is 17 residues. V lost 5 bases, J lost 1 base, and 20 bases lay in between. Germline V gene data show CDR1 as SEHNR and CDR2 as FQNEAQ (reference sequence).

V gene TRBV6-5 combines with J gene TRBJ2-5, with TRBD1 identical over 7 bases. The tail of the sequence fits TRBJ2-7 better, so the J call may be wrong. CDR3 length: 14 amino acids. The germline V gene encodes CDR1 MNHEY and CDR2 SVGAGI. CDR3 region: CASSIYRGGYEQYF. In DNA, the CDR3 is TGTGCCAGCAGTATTTACAGGGGCGGGTACGAGCAGTACTTC.

V is TRBV6-5 and J is TRBJ1-1, with D unclear. From germline, CDR1 is MNHEY and CDR2 SVGAGI. V was clipped by 6 bases and J by 6 bases, with 8 bases between them. This CDR3 is built from 11 residues. In DNA, the CDR3 is TGTGCCAGCAGAACGTGGTCTGAAGCTTTCTTT. Its protein product is CASRTWSEAFF.

This clone came up once. The gene calls are TRBV7-3 and TRBJ2-2, with D uncertain. Per germline, CDR1 SGHTA and CDR2 FQGTGA. The germline V and J ends were trimmed by 5 bases and 4 bases, with 11 bases remaining between them. CDR3 size: 14 residues. The CDR3 reads CASSPQSPTGELFF. The CDR3, as DNA: TGTGCCAGCAGCCCCCAGAGTCCCACCGGGGAGCTGTTTTTT.

The chain carries TRBV5-1 and TRBJ1-4, with a tentative D call TRBD1 (6 bases). The CDR3 runs to 13 residues. Trimming pared 4 bases from V and 8 bases from J, leaving 12 bases between. CDR1 and CDR2 from the germline V gene are SGHRS and YFSETQ. CDR3 coding DNA: TGCGCCAGCAGCGTAGACAGGTCGGAAAAACTGTTTTTT. Its protein product is CASSVDRSEKLFF.

This clone was counted once. V usage is TRBV4-2 and J usage is TRBJ2-2; 7 bases are a match to TRBD2. Germline V gene lookup returns CDR1 LGHNA and CDR2 YNFKEQ. The CDR3 has 16 residues. J was trimmed by 0 bases and V by 1 base; bases with no gene match: 2. CDR3 in DNA: TGTGCCAGCAGCCAAGTTCTAGCGGCGAACACCGGGGAGCTGTTTTTT. This sequence encodes CASSQVLAANTGELFF.

The chain is built from TRBV11-2 and TRBJ2-5, with 9 bases matching TRBD1. Germline assignment: CDR1 SGHAT and CDR2 FQNNGV. After removal of 5 bases from V and 5 bases from J, the junction contained 6 bases not matched to a gene. The CDR3 spans 14 residues. CDR3 DNA: TGTGCCAGCAGCATTGGGACAGGGCACGAGACCCAGTACTTC. Translated, it gives CASSIGTGHETQYF.

This clone was observed a handful of times. The chain carries TRBV11-2 and TRBJ1-1; D is undetermined. Germline lookup yields CDR1 SGHAT and CDR2 FQNNGV. The CDR3 runs to 14 residues. The germline V and J ends were trimmed by 1 base and 1 base, with 7 bases remaining between them. CDR3 sequence (DNA): TGTGCCAGCAGCTTAGGGGGAGAGAACACTGAAGCTTTCTTT. Translation: CASSLGGENTEAFF.

This chain uses TRBV4-1 with TRBJ2-5; D might be TRBD2 (6 bases). Per germline, CDR1 MGHRA and CDR2 YSYEKL. The CDR3 totals 14 residues. V was trimmed by 0 bases and J by 3 bases, leaving 8 bases between them. CDR3 region: CASSQDPSEETQYF. Written as DNA, the CDR3 is TGCGCCAGCAGCCAAGATCCTAGCGAAGAGACCCAGTACTTC.

The CDR3 bases are TGTGCCAGCAGGACCCACAGGGGGACCGGGGAGCTGTTTTTT. This sequence encodes CASRTHRGTGELFF. The gene calls are TRBV2 and TRBJ2-2; the match to TRBD1 covers 8 bases. The germline V gene has CDR1 SNHLY and CDR2 FYNNEI. Trimming cost V 6 bases and J 5 bases; bases outside gene matches: 5. The CDR3 is 14 amino acids.

The chain employs TRBV28 and TRBJ1-4; TRBD1 might be the D (6 bases). V lost 6 bases and J 8 bases, leaving 16 bases between the germline ends. CDR1 MDHEN and CDR2 SYDVKM come from the germline V gene. The CDR3 is 14 amino acids. The CDR3 region has the DNA TGTGCCAGCAGCCAAGGGGGGAACGGGGAAAAACTGTTTTTT. Protein product: CASSQGGNGEKLFF.

The rearrangement uses TRBV2 and TRBJ2-2, with TRBD1 matching over 7 bases. The germline CDR1 and CDR2 sequences are SNHLY and FYNNEI. This CDR3 is 14 amino acids long. The V segment lost 6 bases and the J segment 0 bases; nucleotides outside the gene matches: 1. CDR3 loop: CASRQGANTGELFF. CDR3 coding DNA: TGTGCCAGCAGGCAGGGGGCGAACACCGGGGAGCTGTTTTTT.

This chain links TRBV4-1 with TRBJ2-5; D could derive from TRBD1 or TRBD2 (5 bases each). Germline V gives CDR1 MGHRA, CDR2 YSYEKL. V lost 3 bases, J lost 7 bases, and 15 bases lay in between. The CDR3 contains 14 residues. In nucleotides, the CDR3 is TGCGCCAGCAGCCAGGGGGAATCGCGTGTGACCCAGTACTTC. Translated: CASSQGESRVTQYF.

As regards this clone: In the same sample, other DNA sequences code for this CDR3. V is TRBV9 and J is TRBJ1-3; no clear D. CDR1 is SGDLS and CDR2 is YYNGEE in the germline V gene. The CDR3 has 13 residues. The V and J ends lost 3 bases and 3 bases respectively, with 7 bases between them. This CDR3 is CASSGGGGNTIYF. Written as DNA, the CDR3 is TGTGCCAGCAGCGGAGGAGGTGGAAACACCATATATTTT.

This chain joins TRBV5-1 and TRBJ2-1, with 13 bases that match TRBD2. The V and J ends lost 4 bases and 3 bases, in that order; junction bases with no gene match: 7. The CDR3 loop spans 17 amino acids. Germline CDR1 SGHRS, CDR2 YFSETQ. CDR3 coding DNA: TGCGCCAGCAGCCACGGACTAGCGGGAGTTAGCTACAATGAGCAGTTCTTC. The encoded protein is CASSHGLAGVSYNEQFF. Full variable domain (rest looked up from reference TRBV5-1 and TRBJ2-1): KAGVTQTPRYLIKTRGQQVTLSCSPISGHRSVSWYQQTPGQGLQFLFEYFSETQRNKGNFPGRFSGRQFSNSRSEMNVSTLELGDSALYLCASSHGLAGVSYNEQFFGPGTRLTVL.

The V call is TRBV7-8, the J call TRBJ1-2, with D perhaps TRBD1 (5 bases). CDR1 is SGHVS, CDR2 FQNEAQ, per germline. The CDR3 sequence is 17 residues long. V lost 5 bases, J lost 4 bases, and 23 bases lay in between. The CDR3 loop reads CASSDSLSWGVSYGYTF. The CDR3 coding sequence is TGTGCCAGCAGCGACTCGCTATCCTGGGGGGTCTCCTATGGCTACACCTTC.

This clone appeared a single time. CDR3 in DNA: TGCGCCAGCAGCTCGGACGGCGTCTCTGGAAACACCATATATTTT. Its protein product is CASSSDGVSGNTIYF. This sequence joins TRBV5-1 and TRBJ1-3, with D uncertain. CDR3 size: 15 residues. Trimming removed 3 bases at V and 0 bases at J, with 10 bases between. Germline CDR1 is SGHRS and CDR2 is YFSETQ.

The chain employs TRBV6-1 and TRBJ2-1; D may be TRBD1 (6 bases). This CDR3 has 12 amino acids. Looked up from germline, CDR1 is MNHNS and CDR2 is SASEGT. Trimming pared 6 bases from V and 5 bases from J, leaving 8 bases between. The CDR3: CASSGTHNEQFF. For the CDR3, the DNA is TGTGCCAGCAGCGGGACACACAATGAGCAGTTCTTC.

The chain links TRBV19 to TRBJ2-7; 8 bases agree with TRBD1. CDR3 length: 13 residues. With 7 bases clipped from V and 6 bases from J, the junction kept 8 bases outside the gene matches. From germline, CDR1 is LNHDA and CDR2 SQIVND (reference sequence). CDR3 protein: CASKNRGSSEQYF. The CDR3 DNA sequence: TGTGCCAGTAAAAACAGGGGGTCCAGCGAGCAGTACTTC.

The chain recombines TRBV7-2 with TRBJ2-3; TRBD2 matches 7 bases. Germline CDR1 reads SGHTA; CDR2 reads FQGNSA. This CDR3 region has 15 residues. J lost 2 bases, V lost 5 bases, and 7 bases had no gene match. As DNA, the CDR3 is TGTGCCAGCAGCCTCGCTAGCGGAATCACAGATACGCAGTATTTT. Encoded protein: CASSLASGITDTQYF.

The CDR3 sequence is CASSLYSHYEQYF. Written as DNA, the CDR3 is TGTGCCAGCAGTTTATACTCCCACTACGAGCAGTACTTC. The chain combines TRBV27 with TRBJ2-7; D unclear. CDR1 and CDR2 from the germline V gene are MNHEY and SMNVEV (reference sequence). CDR3 size: 13 residues. V gave up 1 base and J gave up 3 bases, with 7 bases separating them.

This clone was seen a single time. The chain uses TRBV29-1 and TRBJ1-2, with 9 bases aligning to TRBD1. Germline V gene lookup returns CDR1 SQVTM and CDR2 ANQGSEA. The CDR3 is made up of 12 amino acids. Trimming at V came to 6 bases and at J to 4 bases, leaving 3 bases not matched to a gene. The CDR3 coding sequence is TGCAGCGTGGGACAGGGCCTCTATGGCTACACCTTC. This sequence encodes CSVGQGLYGYTF.

The V and J genes are TRBV2 and TRBJ2-1; perhaps TRBD2 as D (5 bases). Germline CDR1 reads SNHLY; CDR2 reads FYNNEI. Between the trimmed V and J ends, which lost 0 bases and 7 bases, there was a span of 7 bases. The CDR3 is 13 amino acids. CDR3 protein: CASSEASGNEQFF. The CDR3 region has the DNA TGTGCCAGCAGTGAAGCATCGGGGAATGAGCAGTTCTTC.

The V gene is TRBV5-4, the J gene TRBJ2-7, with TRBD2 matching over 13 bases. The trim removed 3 bases at V and 7 bases at J, leaving 10 bases unmatched. CDR1 and CDR2 (germline): SGHNT, YYREEE (reference sequence). The CDR3 extends over 16 amino acids. DNA for the CDR3: TGTGCCAGCAGCTATAAAACTAGCGGGAGGGAGAGGGAGCAGTACTTC. Protein: CASSYKTSGREREQYF.

The rearrangement joins TRBV11-2 to TRBJ2-7; 10 bases align to TRBD2. Germline trimming cut 3 bases from V and 2 bases from J; bases unmatched to any gene: 10. This CDR3 spans 17 amino acids. Germline values: CDR1 SGHAT, CDR2 FQNNGV. CDR3 region: CASSFGLAGAGAYEQYF. CDR3 nucleotide sequence: TGTGCCAGCAGCTTTGGGCTAGCGGGAGCGGGGGCCTACGAGCAGTACTTC.

The V and J genes are TRBV6-1 and TRBJ2-3, with no clear D. V was clipped by 6 bases and J by 2 bases, with 12 bases between them. Germline loops: CDR1 MNHNS, CDR2 SASEGT. This CDR3 is built from 14 residues. The CDR3 protein is CASRAGPNTDTQYF. The CDR3 DNA reads TGTGCCAGCAGGGCCGGGCCCAACACAGATACGCAGTATTTT.